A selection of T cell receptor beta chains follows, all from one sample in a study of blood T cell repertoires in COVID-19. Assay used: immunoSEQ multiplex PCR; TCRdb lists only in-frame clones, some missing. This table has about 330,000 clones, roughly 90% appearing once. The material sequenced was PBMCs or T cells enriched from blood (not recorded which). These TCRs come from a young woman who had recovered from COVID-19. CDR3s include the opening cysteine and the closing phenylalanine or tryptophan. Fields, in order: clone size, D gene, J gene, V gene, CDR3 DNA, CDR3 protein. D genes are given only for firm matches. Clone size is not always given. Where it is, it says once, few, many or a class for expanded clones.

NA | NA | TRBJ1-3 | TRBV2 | TGTGCCAGCAGTGTGAAGCGGAGCTCTGGAAACACCATATATTTT | CASSVKRSSGNTIYF
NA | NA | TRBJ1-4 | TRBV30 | TGTGCCTGGAGTGTATGGGGAGGGGATGAAAAACTGTTTTTT | CAWSVWGGDEKLFF
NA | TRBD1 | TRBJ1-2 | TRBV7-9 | TGTGCCAGCAGCGCCACAGGGGGTGACTATGGCTACACCTTC | CASSATGGDYGYTF
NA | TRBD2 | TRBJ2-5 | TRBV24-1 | TGTGCCACCAGTGACATAGCGGGGGGGAACCAAGAGACCCAGTACTTC | CATSDIAGGNQETQYF
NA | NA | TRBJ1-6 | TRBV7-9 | TGTGCCAGCAGCTTAAGTAGGCTAGGACAGTCCCCTTCACCCCTCCACTTT | CASSLSRLGQSPSPLHF
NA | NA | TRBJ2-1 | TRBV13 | TGTGCCAGTAAAAAGGAGGGGGGACTAATCCGCAATGAGCAGTTCTTC | CASKKEGGLIRNEQFF
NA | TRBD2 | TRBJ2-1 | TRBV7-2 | TGTGCCAGCAGCTTAGCTAGCGGGGGGGCAGTAAATGAGCAGTTCTTC | CASSLASGGAVNEQFF
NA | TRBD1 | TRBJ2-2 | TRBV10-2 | TGCGCCAGCATAGAACTGGACAGGGACCCCGGGGAGCTGTTTTTT | CASIELDRDPGELFF
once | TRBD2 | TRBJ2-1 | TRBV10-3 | TGTGCCATCAGTGTCGGGGACTACCGTTCCTACAATGAGCAGTTCTTC | CAISVGDYRSYNEQFF
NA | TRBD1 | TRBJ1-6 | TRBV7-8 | TGTGCCAGCAGCCAACGGGACAGGGAGTTAATTTCACCCCTCCACTTT | CASSQRDRELISPLHF
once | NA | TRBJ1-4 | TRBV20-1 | TGCAGTGCCGAGGAGGGGGAAAAACTGTTTTTT | CSAEEGEKLFF
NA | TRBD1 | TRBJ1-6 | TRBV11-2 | TGTGCCAGCAGGACCACCGGGACAGCTTTTAATTCACCCCTCCACTTT | CASRTTGTAFNSPLHF
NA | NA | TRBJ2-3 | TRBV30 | TGTGCCTGGACTAAGGAGAGCACAGATACGCAGTATTTT | CAWTKESTDTQYF
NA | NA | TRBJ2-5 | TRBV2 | TGTGCCAGCACCGCGAAAGAGACCCAGTACTTC | CASTAKETQYF
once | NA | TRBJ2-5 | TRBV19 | TGTGCCAGTAGTATAGGCCTCGGAGCGGCTCAAGAGACCCAGTACTTC | CASSIGLGAAQETQYF
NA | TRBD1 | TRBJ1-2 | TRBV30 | TGTGCCTGGAGTGTACAGGGGGCCCACTATGGCTACACCTTC | CAWSVQGAHYGYTF
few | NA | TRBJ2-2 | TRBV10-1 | TGCGCCAGCAGTAAACAGGGCGGCACCGGGGAGCTGTTTTTT | CASSKQGGTGELFF
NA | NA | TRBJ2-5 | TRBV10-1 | TGCGCCAGCAGCGCTGGCTGGAGAGTCCAAGAGACCCAGTACTTC | CASSAGWRVQETQYF
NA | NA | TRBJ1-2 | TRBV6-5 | TGTGCCAGCAGACCGACGGGTCCTAACTATGGCTACACCTTC | CASRPTGPNYGYTF
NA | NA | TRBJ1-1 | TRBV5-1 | TGCGCCAGCAGCTTGGGGGCGAACACTGAAGCTTTCTTT | CASSLGANTEAFF
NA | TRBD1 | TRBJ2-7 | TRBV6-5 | TGTGCCAGCAGGGGACAGGGTTTCCACGAGCAGTACTTC | CASRGQGFHEQYF
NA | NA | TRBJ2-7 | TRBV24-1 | TGTGCCACCAGTGATTCGTACGAGCAGTACTTC | CATSDSYEQYF